What follows are 7 T cell receptor beta chains derived from one specimen sequenced in a study of blood T cell repertoires in COVID-19. The repertoire was sequenced with immunoSEQ multiplex PCR; TCRdb's copy has only in-frame clones and lacks some. Of 40,000 or so clones in the sample, roughly 85% were seen once. Sequenced sample: peripheral blood. Receptor source: a man aged 60-69 years with COVID-19, enrolled during active disease.

This chain links TRBV5-1 with TRBJ1-5; D is possibly TRBD1 (6 bases). CDR3 length: 14 amino acids. V was pared by 4 bases and J by 7 bases, with 15 bases between. Germline CDR1 reads SGHRS; CDR2 reads YFSETQ. The DNA of the CDR3 is TGCGCCAGCAGCCAGGAGACAGGAGGACAGCCCCAGCATTTT. The encoded protein is CASSQETGGQPQHF.

The chain links TRBV30 to TRBJ2-7, with 8 bases aligning to TRBD2. CDR1 is GTSNPN and CDR2 is SVGIG in the germline V gene (reference sequence). V lost 5 bases, J lost 4 bases, and 4 bases stayed unmatched. The CDR3 is made up of 12 amino acids. The CDR3 spells CAWGTSSYEQYF. The CDR3 nucleotides read TGTGCCTGGGGGACTAGTTCGTACGAGCAGTACTTC.

The CDR3 nucleotides read TGTGCCAGCAGCGTTGGACAGGGTAACTATGGCTACACCTTC. Amino acids: CASSVGQGNYGYTF. This chain connects TRBV9 to TRBJ1-2, with 8 bases that match TRBD1. After removal of 2 bases from V and 1 base from J, the junction contained 1 base not matched to a gene. The CDR3 is 14 amino acids. Germline V CDR1 and CDR2: SGDLS, YYNGEE. Full variable domain (outside the CDR3, taken from reference TRBV9 and TRBJ1-2): DSGVTQTPKHLITATGQRVTLRCSPRSGDLSVYWYQQSLDQGLQFLIQYYNGEERAKGNILERFSAQQFPDLHSELNLSSLELGDSALYFCASSVGQGNYGYTFGSGTRLTVV.

The chain combines TRBV6-5 with TRBJ2-7; 10 bases are shared with TRBD1. From germline, CDR1 is MNHEY and CDR2 SVGAGI. With V trimmed by 7 bases and J by 3 bases, 9 bases remained unmatched. CDR3 length: 15 amino acids. The CDR3 is CASNLRRDRGYEQYF. The CDR3 nucleotides are TGTGCCAGCAACTTACGAAGGGACAGGGGCTACGAGCAGTACTTC.

The chain carries TRBV14 and TRBJ2-1; the D gene is possibly TRBD1 (6 bases). The CDR3 length is 14 residues. The V end lost 4 bases, the J end lost 5 bases, and 12 bases lay between the germline ends. CDR1 SGHDN and CDR2 FVKESK come from the germline V gene. Here the CDR3 DNA reads TGTGCCAGCAGCCTTTTGGGGACAAACAATGAGCAGTTCTTC. It encodes CASSLLGTNNEQFF.

The V gene is TRBV10-3, the J gene TRBJ2-7; 7 nucleotides line up with TRBD2. The germline CDR1 and CDR2 sequences are ENHRY and SYGVKD. CDR3 length: 14 residues. With 2 bases clipped from V and 0 bases from J, the junction kept 1 base outside the gene matches. The CDR3 region is CAISETSDSYEQYF. The CDR3 coding sequence is TGTGCCATCAGTGAGACTAGCGACTCCTACGAGCAGTACTTC.

In its sample, this clone was seen a few times. The rearrangement uses TRBV2 and TRBJ2-2; 9 nucleotides align to TRBD1. V trimming: 6 bases; J trimming: 1 base; junction bases outside the gene matches: 6. This CDR3 comprises 16 residues. Per germline, CDR1 SNHLY and CDR2 FYNNEI. This CDR3 is CASSKQGAKNTGELFF. The CDR3 DNA follows: TGTGCCAGCAGCAAACAGGGGGCCAAGAACACCGGGGAGCTGTTTTTT.